The 23 T cell receptor beta chains listed next were all sequenced from one sample in a study of blood T cell repertoires in COVID-19 (dated by TCRdb to the early 2020s). The library relied on the immunoSEQ multiplex PCR assay. TCRdb obtained this table from immuneACCESS and retained in-frame rearrangements with V and J assigned. These tables miss some clones; where compared with another copy, unresolved V genes account for less than half of the shortfall, and the remainder is unexplained. The sample table records more than 80,000 clones; about two thirds of these occur just once. The ten biggest clones cover approximately 25% of the sample. The source material was peripheral blood. Receptor source: a woman aged 60 to 75 in a cohort sampled during active or convalescent COVID-19.

This clone has more than one count but fewer than ten. The chain is built from TRBV19 and TRBJ1-2; TRBD1 matches at 10 bases. This CDR3 has 15 residues. From germline, CDR1 is LNHDA and CDR2 SQIVND (reference sequence). V was clipped by 5 bases and J by 6 bases; unmatched bases: 9. CDR3 region: CASSLRDRGTDGYTF. CDR3 DNA sequence: TGTGCCAGTAGTCTCCGGGACAGGGGTACAGATGGCTACACCTTC.

The chain links TRBV5-1 to TRBJ1-1; a possible D gene is TRBD1 (6 bases). In germline, CDR1 is SGHRS, CDR2 YFSETQ. The CDR3 has 13 amino acids. Trimming shortened V by 2 bases and J by 6 bases, and 11 bases separated the two germline ends. The CDR3 DNA reads as TGCGCCAGCAGCTTTACCCAGGGGCCTGAAGCTTTCTTT. This translates into CASSFTQGPEAFF.

V is TRBV28 and J is TRBJ2-3, with 9 bases fitting TRBD2. The junction had 5 bases not matched to a gene; V was cut back by 5 bases and J by 5 bases. Per the germline V gene, CDR1 is MDHEN and CDR2 is SYDVKM. The length of the CDR3 is 14 residues. In DNA form, the CDR3 reads TGTGCCAGCAGTACGGGACTAGCTGTAGATACGCAGTATTTT. Its protein is CASSTGLAVDTQYF.

CDR3 sequence (DNA): TGTGCCAGCAGTTTGACTAGCGGGGGTGGTTACAATGAGCAGTTCTTC. Protein: CASSLTSGGGYNEQFF. The chain carries TRBV28 and TRBJ2-1; TRBD2 agrees at 12 bases. Germline V lookup: CDR1 MDHEN, CDR2 SYDVKM. The CDR3 loop spans 16 amino acids. The trim removed 3 bases at V and 4 bases at J, leaving 4 bases unmatched.

J is TRBJ1-3 and V is TRBV7-9, with D maybe TRBD1 (6 bases). Deletions cut 1 base from V and 7 bases from J, with 11 bases between. Germline CDR1 and CDR2: SEHNR and FQNEAQ (reference sequence). This CDR3 spans 14 amino acids. CDR3 region: CASSLGGTRNTIYF. The CDR3 nucleotides read TGTGCCAGCAGCTTAGGGGGGACAAGGAACACCATATATTTT.

This clone was observed a single time. V and J are TRBV4-1 and TRBJ1-2; no reliable D call. Deletions cut 4 bases from V and 7 bases from J, with 22 bases between. Germline V gives CDR1 MGHRA, CDR2 YSYEKL. There are 16 residues in the CDR3. CDR3: CASSPRETPIVGGYTF. CDR3 coding DNA: TGCGCCAGCAGCCCAAGAGAGACACCGATCGTCGGTGGCTACACCTTC.

A single count supports this clone. The chain employs TRBV30 and TRBJ2-1; TRBD2 aligns across 15 bases. Unmatched junction bases numbered 8, after V lost 8 bases and J lost 15 bases. Germline CDR1 GTSNPN, CDR2 SVGIG (reference sequence). The CDR3 loop spans 12 amino acids. CDR3 amino acids: CARRTSGGAGFF. The CDR3 nucleotides read TGTGCCCGTCGGACTAGCGGGGGGGCGGGGTTCTTC. Supplemented by reference TRBV30 and TRBJ2-1, the full variable domain reads SQTIHQWPATLVQPVGSPLSLECTVEGTSNPNLYWYRQAAGRGLQLLFYSVGIGQISSEVPQNLSASRPQDRQFILSSKKLLLSDSGFYLCARRTSGGAGFFGPGTRLTVL.

The chain couples TRBV27 to TRBJ2-3; D is perhaps TRBD1 (6 bases). This CDR3 is 16 amino acids long. CDR1 and CDR2 (germline): MNHEY, SMNVEV (reference sequence). Trimming shortened V by 5 bases and J by 0 bases, and 15 bases separated the two germline ends. Here the CDR3 reads CASSIRTVTSTDTQYF. The CDR3 region has the DNA TGTGCCAGCAGTATACGGACAGTAACTAGCACAGATACGCAGTATTTT.

This sequence joins TRBV9 and TRBJ2-5; 7 nucleotides line up with TRBD2. Looked up from germline, CDR1 is SGDLS and CDR2 is YYNGEE. The CDR3 contains 14 residues. Trimming took 2 bases from V and 4 from J; bases not matched to a gene: 5. The CDR3 nucleotides are TGTGCCAGCAGCGTCGGGGGGACCCTAGAGACCCAGTACTTC. Amino acid sequence: CASSVGGTLETQYF.

The chain couples TRBV4-1 to TRBJ1-3; D is undetermined. Germline V gives CDR1 MGHRA, CDR2 YSYEKL. The ends were cut back, 3 bases at V and 0 bases at J, with 12 bases in the middle. The CDR3 runs 16 residues. In DNA form, the CDR3 reads TGCGCCAGCAGCCAGATGGACGGGAACTCTGGAAACACCATATATTTT. Translated: CASSQMDGNSGNTIYF.

The V gene is TRBV15, the J gene TRBJ1-2; TRBD1 is a possible D gene (5 bases). The CDR3 loop spans 15 amino acids. The germline gives CDR1 LNHNV, CDR2 YYDKDF (reference sequence). Deletions cut 0 bases from V and 7 bases from J, with 15 bases between. CDR3 amino acids: CATSREGVAGSGYTF. DNA of the CDR3: TGTGCCACCAGCAGAGAAGGTGTGGCAGGGTCTGGCTACACCTTC.

The V call is TRBV28, the J call TRBJ1-1, with D tentatively TRBD1 (5 bases). The CDR3 length is 14 residues. Germline lookup yields CDR1 MDHEN and CDR2 SYDVKM. The germline V and J ends were trimmed by 5 bases and 5 bases, with 15 bases remaining between them. In nucleotides, the CDR3 is TGTGCCAGCAGTCCATCCCGGGGGAGGACTGAAGCTTTCTTT. It specifies CASSPSRGRTEAFF. Variable domain in full (rest from reference TRBV28 and TRBJ1-1): DVKVTQSSRYLVKRTGEKVFLECVQDMDHENMFWYRQDPGLGLRLIYFSYDVKMKEKGDIPEGYSVSREKKERFSLILESASTNQTSMYLCASSPSRGRTEAFFGQGTRLTVV.

The rearrangement joins TRBV28 to TRBJ1-5; 10 bases are a match to TRBD1. Germline CDR1 MDHEN, CDR2 SYDVKM. V shed 8 bases, J shed 5 bases, and the junction held 6 bases outside the gene matches. The CDR3 has 14 amino acids. CDR3 sequence: CASRRDRGYQPQHF. CDR3 nucleotides: TGTGCCAGCCGTAGGGACAGGGGATATCAGCCCCAGCATTTT. Full variable domain (missing parts from reference TRBV28 and TRBJ1-5): DVKVTQSSRYLVKRTGEKVFLECVQDMDHENMFWYRQDPGLGLRLIYFSYDVKMKEKGDIPEGYSVSREKKERFSLILESASTNQTSMYLCASRRDRGYQPQHFGDGTRLSIL.

V and J are TRBV5-4 and TRBJ2-7; 9 bases align to TRBD1. This CDR3 is built from 15 residues. J gave up 3 bases and V 3 bases, and 7 bases lay outside the gene matches. Looked up from germline, CDR1 is SGHNT and CDR2 is YYREEE (reference sequence). The CDR3 bases are TGTGCCAGCAGCTCGGCACAGGGGGCGGGCTACGAGCAGTACTTC. Amino acid sequence: CASSSAQGAGYEQYF.

In nucleotides, the CDR3 is TGCGCCAGCAGCTGGGATCAGGGGGATAGGGGCTACACCTTC. Amino acid sequence: CASSWDQGDRGYTF. This chain uses TRBV5-1 with TRBJ1-2; 7 bases line up with TRBD1. CDR1 and CDR2 from the germline V gene are SGHRS and YFSETQ. Germline trimming cut 3 bases from V and 8 bases from J; bases unmatched to any gene: 10. The CDR3 contains 14 residues. Looking up the rest from reference TRBV5-1 and TRBJ1-2 gives the full variable domain: KAGVTQTPRYLIKTRGQQVTLSCSPISGHRSVSWYQQTPGQGLQFLFEYFSETQRNKGNFPGRFSGRQFSNSRSEMNVSTLELGDSALYLCASSWDQGDRGYTFGSGTRLTVV.

This rearrangement joins TRBV18 to TRBJ2-7; 7 bases line up with TRBD2. Germline CDR1 and CDR2: KGHSH and LQKENI. This CDR3 is built from 17 residues. With 1 base clipped from V and 1 base from J, the junction kept 10 bases outside the gene matches. The CDR3 here is CASSPHVRASGSYEQYF. CDR3 nucleotides: TGTGCCAGCTCACCACATGTCAGGGCTAGCGGTTCCTACGAGCAGTACTTC.

This clone was observed a few times. The V gene is TRBV6-2 or TRBV6-3, the J gene TRBJ2-1, with D tentatively TRBD1 (5 bases). The V end lost 6 bases, the J end lost 6 bases, and 9 bases lay between the germline ends. Germline V gene data show CDR1 as MNHEY and CDR2 as SVGEGT. This CDR3 is 12 amino acids long. The CDR3 DNA is TGTGCCAGCAGCCAAGGGGCCAATGAGCAGTTCTTC. Protein product: CASSQGANEQFF.

This chain connects TRBV29-1 to TRBJ2-3; TRBD2 might be the D (6 bases). Germline CDR1 reads SQVTM; CDR2 reads ANQGSEA. The CDR3 extends over 11 amino acids. The V end lost 5 bases, the J end lost 6 bases, and 9 bases lay between the germline ends. The CDR3 is CSVLREDTQYF. CDR3 sequence (DNA): TGCAGCGTTCTCCGGGAGGATACGCAGTATTTT.

This clone was counted only a few times. The chain links TRBV5-1 to TRBJ1-1; TRBD1 matches at 9 bases. The CDR3 spans 14 residues. Germline CDR1 SGHRS, CDR2 YFSETQ. With V trimmed by 2 bases and J by 4 bases, 3 bases remained unmatched. As DNA, the CDR3 is TGCGCCAGCAGCTTACAGGGGGCCAGCACTGAAGCTTTCTTT. It translates to CASSLQGASTEAFF. The full variable domain, rest sourced from reference TRBV5-1 and TRBJ1-1, is KAGVTQTPRYLIKTRGQQVTLSCSPISGHRSVSWYQQTPGQGLQFLFEYFSETQRNKGNFPGRFSGRQFSNSRSEMNVSTLELGDSALYLCASSLQGASTEAFFGQGTRLTVV.

In nucleotides, the CDR3 is TGCGCCAGCAGCTGGAAGGACAGTACCTACAATGAGCAGTTCTTC. Protein: CASSWKDSTYNEQFF. This rearrangement joins TRBV5-1 to TRBJ2-1; D is perhaps TRBD1 (6 bases). Trimming left V 3 bases short and J 2 bases short, with 12 bases between. There are 15 residues in the CDR3. Germline CDR1 reads SGHRS; CDR2 reads YFSETQ.

The V call is TRBV24-1, the J call TRBJ2-5; D gene unclear. The CDR3 covers 17 residues. Trimming shortened V by 6 bases and J by 2 bases, and 21 bases separated the two germline ends. In germline, CDR1 is KGHDR, CDR2 SFDVKD. The CDR3 nucleotides are TGTGCCACCAGTTCGTCGATCGGTCAGCGATTTCAAGAGACCCAGTACTTC. As protein: CATSSSIGQRFQETQYF.

This clone has ten or more counts. V and J are TRBV13 and TRBJ1-1; D is possibly TRBD1 (5 bases). This CDR3 has 14 residues. In germline, CDR1 is PRHDT, CDR2 FYEKMQ (reference sequence). V was pared by 5 bases and J by 5 bases, with 15 bases between. The DNA for the CDR3 is TGTGCCAGCAGCACACAAGGGGCTCTGACTGAAGCTTTCTTT. Amino acids: CASSTQGALTEAFF.

The V call is TRBV27, the J call TRBJ2-3, with 7 nucleotides matching TRBD1. CDR1 and CDR2 (germline): MNHEY, SMNVEV (reference sequence). V shed 6 bases and J 0 bases; nucleotides not matched to a gene: 9. CDR3 length equals 16 residues. The CDR3 nucleotides read TGTGCCAGCAGACCACTGGGGACAGTTAGCACAGATACGCAGTATTTT. This sequence encodes CASRPLGTVSTDTQYF.